The clone carrying this T cell receptor beta chain was detected ten times or more. Trimming cost V 4 bases and J 3 bases, with 24 bases left between them. The length of the CDR3 is 19 residues. CDR1 is SGHAT and CDR2 is FQNNGV in the germline V gene. Researchers tagged individual cDNA molecules with unique molecular identifiers. TCRdb re-called the 5' RACE reads through MiXCR, storing one row per CDR3 protein. The table has 50,000 to 70,000 distinct CDR3 sequences, more than 8.5% seen once. The sample originates from a study of early T cells in non-severe SARS-CoV-2 infection. The receptor comes from an adult who was a healthcare worker with PCR-confirmed SARS-CoV-2 infection or an uninfected control (not recorded which). The chain employs TRBV11-2 and TRBJ2-2; D might be TRBD1 or TRBD2, each matching 6 bases. The sample taken for sequencing was whole blood. CDR3 nucleotide sequence: TGTGCCAGCAGCTCCCACAGACAGGCGCTAGGAGGGTACACCGGGGAGCTGTTTTTT. Translating it yields CASSSHRQALGGYTGELFF.